This TCR beta chain was captured by sequencing in a study of T-cell reconstitution after alpha-beta-depleted transplantation in children. Unique molecular identifiers were incorporated when the TCRbeta library was constructed. TCRdb redid the calling of the PCR reads with MiXCR, one entry per CDR3 protein. Altogether approximately 91,000 distinct CDR3 sequences are present, 7% to 10% being singletons, with the ten largest covering 6.9%. Germline V gene lookup returns CDR1 SGHRS and CDR2 YFSETQ. The CDR3 has 15 residues. The V and J ends lost 4 bases and 5 bases, in that order; junction bases with no gene match: 11. Only a few counts were recorded for this clonotype.

The V gene is TRBV5-1, the J gene TRBJ2-7; 8 positions match TRBD2. This clonotype was sampled from a human donor who donated a stem cell graft to a child with congenital amegakaryocytic thrombocytopenia. Sequences were derived from PBMCs from the stem cell graft donor, sampled from the stem cell graft. CDR3 nucleotides: TGCGCCAGCAGCCGCAGGCTAGCGGGCCCTAACGAGCAGTACTTC. This codes for CASSRRLAGPNEQYF.